This T cell receptor (beta chain) is drawn from a study of cytomegalovirus exposure and HLA in healthy donors. After removal of 2 bases from V and 6 bases from J, the junction contained 12 bases not matched to a gene. The germline CDR1 and CDR2 sequences are SGHTA and FQGNSA. The CDR3 is 16 amino acids. 13 Jbeta primers and 60 Vbeta primers were used for the PCR. The repertoire was sequenced with immunoSEQ multiplex PCR; TCRdb's copy has only in-frame clones and lacks some. Of approximately 99,000 clones in the sample, approximately 70% were seen once. Samples came from healthy bone marrow donors. This rearrangement joins TRBV7-2 to TRBJ2-7; 8 bases agree with TRBD1. Sample: PBMCs. The TCR comes from a man aged 40-50 years in good health and CMV-seronegative. CDR3 DNA: TGTGCCAGCAGCTTAATGCTCTGGACAGGGTCAATCGAGCAGTACTTC. It codes for CASSLMLWTGSIEQYF.